The entry below describes one TCR beta chain. The data stem from a study of blood T cell repertoires in COVID-19. Enrolment of Seattle patients took place during active infection, and they were followed longitudinally. This CDR3 has 16 residues. Germline CDR1 and CDR2: SGHVS and FNYEAQ. The J segment lost 2 bases and the V segment lost 5 bases, leaving 9 bases of the junction unmatched. Original processing notes: Reference gene primer amplification in the assay estimated nucleated cell counts. Using immunoSEQ multiplex PCR, the repertoire was profiled, and TCRdb retains in-frame clones only, with some absent. V, J and clone size derive from that table, while D and trimming were established from the DNA sequence. The profile shows about 160,000 clones, 80% to 90% of them singletons.

V and J are TRBV7-6 and TRBJ1-1; 9 nucleotides align to TRBD1. Input material: peripheral blood. The receptor comes from a woman between 65 and 79 years old with COVID-19, enrolled during active disease. CDR3 nucleotides: TGTGCCAGCAGCCCCGGACAGGGGAAAGGTAACACTGAAGCTTTCTTT. It specifies CASSPGQGKGNTEAFF.